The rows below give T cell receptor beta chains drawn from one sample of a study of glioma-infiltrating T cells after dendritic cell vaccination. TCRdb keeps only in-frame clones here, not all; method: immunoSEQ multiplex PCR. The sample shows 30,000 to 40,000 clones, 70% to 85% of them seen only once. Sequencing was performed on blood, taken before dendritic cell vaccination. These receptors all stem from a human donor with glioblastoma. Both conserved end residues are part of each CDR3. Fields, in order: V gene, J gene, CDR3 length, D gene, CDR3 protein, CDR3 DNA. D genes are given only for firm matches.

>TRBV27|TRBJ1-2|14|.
CASRQGGNNYGYTF
TGTGCCAGCAGACAGGGTGGCAATAACTATGGCTACACCTTC
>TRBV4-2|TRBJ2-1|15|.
CASSQEGRGNNEQFF
TGTGCCAGCAGCCAAGAAGGGCGGGGAAACAATGAGCAGTTCTTC
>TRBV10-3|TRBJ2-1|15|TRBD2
CAITRSGGAQNEQFF
TGTGCCATCACCAGGAGCGGGGGGGCCCAAAATGAGCAGTTCTTC
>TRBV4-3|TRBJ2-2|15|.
CASSQGDPTIGELFF
TGCGCCAGCAGCCAAGGTGACCCGACTATCGGGGAGCTGTTTTTT
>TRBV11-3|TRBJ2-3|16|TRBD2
CASSLEGGLGRDTQYF
TGTGCCAGCAGCTTAGAAGGGGGACTAGGAAGAGATACGCAGTATTTT
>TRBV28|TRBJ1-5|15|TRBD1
CASTIDRGQWQPQHF
TGTGCCAGCACCATTGACAGGGGGCAATGGCAGCCCCAGCATTTT
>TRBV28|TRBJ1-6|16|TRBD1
CASSFLGQGGNSPLHF
TGTGCCAGCAGTTTTCTCGGACAGGGGGGAAATTCACCCCTCCACTTT
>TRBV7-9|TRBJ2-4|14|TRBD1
CASSFAGGMDIQYF
TGTGCCAGCAGCTTTGCAGGGGGCATGGACATTCAGTACTTC
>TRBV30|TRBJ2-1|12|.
CAWSDRATEQFF
TGTGCCTGGAGTGACCGAGCTACTGAGCAGTTCTTC
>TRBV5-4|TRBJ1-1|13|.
CASSQIGSFEAFF
TGTGCCAGCAGCCAAATAGGGAGTTTTGAAGCTTTCTTT
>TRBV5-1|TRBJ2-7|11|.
CASREGYEQYF
TGCGCCAGCAGGGAGGGCTACGAGCAGTACTTC